What follows describes a single T cell receptor beta chain. This clonotype was observed many times. Its antigen remains undetermined. It has no much larger one-base neighbor in the sample; base qualities were not kept. The data stem from a study of T cells in Graves' hyperthyroidism and ophthalmopathy (dated 2019 in TCRdb). Study-wide context: Peripheral blood samples were taken at initial diagnosis, before any treatment was given. To identify TCR V-J signatures that set the groups apart, the researchers used a discovery cohort of about a hundred patients, made up of 40 to 45 with Graves' ophthalmopathy and about 60 with stable Graves' hyperthyroidism. An independent validation cohort of around 20 hyperthyroidism patients and about 16 patients who later progressed to ophthalmopathy tested prospective prediction of ophthalmopathy. For training and testing, the approximately 92 patients in the discovery cohort were randomly divided in a 7:3 ratio. In addition, the study compared T-cell repertoires in thyroid tissue and in blood from roughly 6 Graves' hyperthyroidism patients. After sampling, hyperthyroidism patients received methimazole starting at 30 mg daily, and ophthalmopathy patients received high-dose intravenous methylprednisolone. According to the paper, TCR Vbeta CDR3 sequencing was carried out on about 140 peripheral blood samples, which came from more than 40 ophthalmopathy, around 74 hyperthyroidism and some 17 progressor patients. The investigation overall reported the following: In validation, the model predicted progression to ophthalmopathy with approximately 71% sensitivity and approximately 78% specificity, a median of around six months before onset. Blood samples also contained most of the expanded thyroid clonotypes (frequency above 0.001), which suggests that blood repertoires may reflect thyroid immune responses. In cross-validation, a model built on a 13 V-J signature told ophthalmopathy apart from stable hyperthyroidism with 85% to 90% sensitivity and roughly 82% specificity, and in testing the same model reached 80%/75%. No statistical method was used to set the sample size in advance, and investigators knew the group allocation.

Including the terminal cysteine and phenylalanine, the CDR3 comprises 16 residues. Just the 48-base CDR3 DNA is kept, in frame starting at base 1. The junction shows trimming of 2 bases on V and 0 bases on J, and the gene matches do not reach 4 bases of it. CDR1 SGHVS and CDR2 FNYEAQ are derived from the germline V gene. Graves' hyperthyroidism was defined as stable when no progression to ophthalmopathy occurred over 18 months of follow-up. Hyperthyroidism patients were newly diagnosed, with disease duration under 2 months, and aged 18 to 65 years. Any patient with an uncontrolled infection, another autoimmune disease, pregnancy or lactation was excluded. Diagnoses were established on the basis of clinical symptoms, serum thyroxine and TRAb, thyroid ultrasound, and orbital computed tomography. PBMCs were separated from roughly 9.3 ml of fresh peripheral blood using Ficoll-Paque density gradient centrifugation. Total RNA was extracted using Trizol reagent, and RNA quality was assessed on an Agilent 2100 Bioanalyzer.

The TCR beta CDR3 regions were amplified from RNA transcripts. A first-round RT-PCR of the TCR CDR3 used the HTBI primer set with the Qiagen OneStep RT-PCR kit. The libraries were constructed in a second round of multiplex PCR and then size-selected and purified. Paired-end sequencing of the libraries was performed with 100 bp reads on an Illumina HiSeq2000. The source study handled its data this way. SOAPnuke was used to process the raw data, throwing out any read that contained adapters or uncalled bases, had a mean Phred below 15, or lacked an exact constant-primer or identifier match. High-quality paired reads were merged with COPE v1.2.5, and unique nucleotide sequences were defined as clonotypes. MiTCR v1.1 was used to align clonotypes to the IMGT TRBV, TRBD and TRBJ reference segments. The analysis included only V-J combinations with a frequency above 0.0001, which together covered roughly 99% of the repertoires. The TCS score was defined as the ratio of F50 (clonal expansion) to E x V (chaos), calculated using BLOSUM62-based TCRdist between CDR3 peptides within each V-J. Welch's t-statistics and random forest reduced 500 to 650 V-J features to about 13, which were used in a naive Bayes classifier (R e1071). TCRdb trimmed the raw reads at Q25, called clones with MiXCR and kept productive beta chains. Each record represents a unique CDR3 protein, reported with the most common genes and DNA among its rows. Here the V and J calls rest on TCRdb's processing, not on the authors' analysis. The sample table lists roughly 420,000 distinct CDR3 sequences, 15% to 19% of them with a count of one. Roughly 7.7% of the sample is held by the ten biggest clonotypes.

The clonotype was recovered from a woman aged 18 to 35 with Graves' hyperthyroidism. The rearrangement joined TRBV7-6 to TRBJ2-7; TRBD1 agrees with 10 junctional bases. The sequencing input was blood. CDR3 region: CASSLYGDRGSYEQYF. In nucleotides, the sequence is TGTGCCAGCAGCTTATATGGGGACAGGGGCTCCTACGAGCAGTACTTC.